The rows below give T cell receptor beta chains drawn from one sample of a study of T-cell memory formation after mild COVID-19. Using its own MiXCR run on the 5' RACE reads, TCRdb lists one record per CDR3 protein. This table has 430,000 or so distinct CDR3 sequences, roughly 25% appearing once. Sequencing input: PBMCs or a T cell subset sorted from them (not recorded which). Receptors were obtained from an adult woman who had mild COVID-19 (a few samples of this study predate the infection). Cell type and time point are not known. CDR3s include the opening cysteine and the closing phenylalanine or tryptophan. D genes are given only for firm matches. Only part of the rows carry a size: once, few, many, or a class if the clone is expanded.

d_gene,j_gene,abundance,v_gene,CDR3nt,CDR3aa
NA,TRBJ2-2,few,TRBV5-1,TGCGCCAGCAGCTACGGGACACCAACCTCCACCGGGGAGCTGTTTTTT,CASSYGTPTSTGELFF
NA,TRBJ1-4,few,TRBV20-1,TGCAGTGCTCCCGACAGCCTTGAAAAACTGTTTTTT,CSAPDSLEKLFF
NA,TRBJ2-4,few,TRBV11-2,TGTGCCAGCAGCCCAAACCTCGGGGCAGTAGCCAAAAACATTCAGTACTTC,CASSPNLGAVAKNIQYF
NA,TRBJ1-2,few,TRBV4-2,TGTGCCAGCACAACCGTTTCTAACTATGGCTACACCTTC,CASTTVSNYGYTF
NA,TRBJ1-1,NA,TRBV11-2,TGTGCCAGCGGCTTACAGGCGTCCATGAACACTGAAGCTTTCTTT,CASGLQASMNTEAFF
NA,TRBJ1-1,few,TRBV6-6,TGTGCCAGCAGTTACTCCCTCAGGGAGAACACTGAAGCTTTCTTT,CASSYSLRENTEAFF
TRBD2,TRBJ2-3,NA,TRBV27,TGTGCCAGCAGTTTATTGGGGACTAGCGGAGGTACGCAGTATTTT,CASSLLGTSGGTQYF
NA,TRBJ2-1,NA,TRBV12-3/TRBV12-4,TGTGCCAGCAGTTTCTCCATGGGACTGGTAAATGAGCAGTTCTTC,CASSFSMGLVNEQFF
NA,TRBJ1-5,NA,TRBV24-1,TGTGCCACCAGTGATTTCCCCCGGTGTCCCTATAGCAATCAGCCCCAGCATTTT,CATSDFPRCPYSNQPQHF
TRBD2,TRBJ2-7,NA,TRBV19,TGTGCCAGTAGTGCTGCCGCGGGAGGGCCAAGGGAGCAGTACTTC,CASSAAAGGPREQYF
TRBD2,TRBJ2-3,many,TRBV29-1,TGCAGCGTAGGATATGGGGCTAGCGGATCAGATACGCAGTATTTT,CSVGYGASGSDTQYF
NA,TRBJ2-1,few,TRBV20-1,TGCAGTGCTAAAACTAGGGAGCTCTACAATGAGCAGTTCTTC,CSAKTRELYNEQFF
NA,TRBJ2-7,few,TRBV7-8,TGTGCCAGCAGCTTAGGCCCAGATGTAGCCTACGAGCAGTACTTC,CASSLGPDVAYEQYF
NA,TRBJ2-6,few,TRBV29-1,TGCAGCGTTGATTTAGGGAGTGGGACTGGGGCCAACGTCCTGACTTTC,CSVDLGSGTGANVLTF
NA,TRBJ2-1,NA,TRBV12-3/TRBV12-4,TGTGCCAGCAGTTCATTGACAGAAGAGGGGTCCTACAATGAGCAGTTCTTC,CASSSLTEEGSYNEQFF
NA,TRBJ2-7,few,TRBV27,TGTGCCAGCAGTTTATCTCGGTCCGGGCCCAGCGAGCAGTACTTC,CASSLSRSGPSEQYF
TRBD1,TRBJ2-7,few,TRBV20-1,TGCAGTGCTAGTGGAGGCCGGGACAGAAAATTCTACGAGCAGTACTTC,CSASGGRDRKFYEQYF
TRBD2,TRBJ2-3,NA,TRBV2,TGTGCCAGCAATCTAGCGGGGACCACAGATACGCAGTATTTT,CASNLAGTTDTQYF
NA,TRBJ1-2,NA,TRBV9,TGTGCCAGCAGCGTAGGGGGGTCTAACTATGGCTACACCTTC,CASSVGGSNYGYTF
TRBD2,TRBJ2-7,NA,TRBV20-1,TGCAGTGCTAGAGACCTTAGCGGGAGGTACTACGAGCAGTACTTC,CSARDLSGRYYEQYF
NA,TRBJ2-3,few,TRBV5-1,TGCGCCAGCAGCTGGGCGGGGGATACGCAGTATTTT,CASSWAGDTQYF
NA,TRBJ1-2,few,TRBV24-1,TGTGCCACCAGTGATAGGTTAACAGGCTATGGCTACACCTTC,CATSDRLTGYGYTF
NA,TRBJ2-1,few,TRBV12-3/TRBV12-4,TGTGCCAGCAGTTTAATGGGAAACCAGTTCTTC,CASSLMGNQFF
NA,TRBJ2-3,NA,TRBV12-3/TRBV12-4,TGTGCCAGCAGTTTCCGTCCTAGCACAGATACGCAGTATTTT,CASSFRPSTDTQYF
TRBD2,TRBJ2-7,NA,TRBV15,TGTGCCACCAGCAGAGATCTGGCGGGAGGTCCCGCTGAGCAGTACTTC,CATSRDLAGGPAEQYF
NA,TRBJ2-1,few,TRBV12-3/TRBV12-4,TGTGCCAGCAGTGGGGGATCCCTCTACAATGAGCAGTTCTTC,CASSGGSLYNEQFF
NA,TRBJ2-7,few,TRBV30,TGTGCCTGGAGCCGATCCGGGACCTCCTACGAGCAGTACTTC,CAWSRSGTSYEQYF
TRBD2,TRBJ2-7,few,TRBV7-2,TGTGCCAGCAGCTCCGGCCCCGGGAGGGCCTCCGAGCAGTACTTC,CASSSGPGRASEQYF
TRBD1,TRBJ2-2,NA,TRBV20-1,TGCAGTGCTAGAACCGGGACAGGGGACACCGGGGAGCTGTTTTTT,CSARTGTGDTGELFF
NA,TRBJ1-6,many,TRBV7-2,TGTGCCAGCAGCTTAGTAAAGGCGAATAATTCACCCCTCCACTTT,CASSLVKANNSPLHF
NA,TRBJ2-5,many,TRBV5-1,TGCGCCAGCAGCTTCCAGGGCCAAGAGACCCAGTACTTC,CASSFQGQETQYF
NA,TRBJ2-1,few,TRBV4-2,TGTGCCAGCAGCCAGGGGGACTCCTCCTACAATGAGCAGTTCTTC,CASSQGDSSYNEQFF
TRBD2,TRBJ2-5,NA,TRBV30,TGTGCCTGGGACCGGACTAGCGTAACTAGCGGGAGGATCCTGACGGAGACCCAGTACTTC,CAWDRTSVTSGRILTETQYF
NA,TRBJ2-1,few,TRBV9,TGTGCCAGCAGCGTAGTCTACAATGAGCAGTTCTTC,CASSVVYNEQFF
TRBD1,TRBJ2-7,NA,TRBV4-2,TGTGCCAGCAGCCAATTTGAAGGGGGCGGAATGTCCTACGAGCAGTACTTC,CASSQFEGGGMSYEQYF
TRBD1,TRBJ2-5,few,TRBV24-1,TGTGCCACCAGTGACTACGGGAGGGACAGGGGGGTGGTAACCCGGGAGACCCAGTACTTC,CATSDYGRDRGVVTRETQYF
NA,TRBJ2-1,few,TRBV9,TGTGCCAGCAGCGTAGCTCTGGGAAACAATGAGCAGTTCTTC,CASSVALGNNEQFF
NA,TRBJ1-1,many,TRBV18,TGTGCCAGCAGCCCGAGGGGGAACACTGAAGCTTTCTTT,CASSPRGNTEAFF
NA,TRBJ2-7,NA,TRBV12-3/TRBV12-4,TGTGCCAGCAGTTTGGGGCAGGGAAGGGGGCAGTACTTC,CASSLGQGRGQYF
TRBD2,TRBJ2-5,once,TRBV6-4,TGTGCCAGCAGTGACGGGGAGGGAGCGACCCAGTACTTC,CASSDGEGATQYF
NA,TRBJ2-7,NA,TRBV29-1,TGCAGCGTTATGGGACGGAGCTCCTACGAGCAGTACTTC,CSVMGRSSYEQYF
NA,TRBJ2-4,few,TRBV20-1,TGCAGTGCTAGAGTTGACGGGAGCCCCCGGGGCATTCAGTACTTC,CSARVDGSPRGIQYF